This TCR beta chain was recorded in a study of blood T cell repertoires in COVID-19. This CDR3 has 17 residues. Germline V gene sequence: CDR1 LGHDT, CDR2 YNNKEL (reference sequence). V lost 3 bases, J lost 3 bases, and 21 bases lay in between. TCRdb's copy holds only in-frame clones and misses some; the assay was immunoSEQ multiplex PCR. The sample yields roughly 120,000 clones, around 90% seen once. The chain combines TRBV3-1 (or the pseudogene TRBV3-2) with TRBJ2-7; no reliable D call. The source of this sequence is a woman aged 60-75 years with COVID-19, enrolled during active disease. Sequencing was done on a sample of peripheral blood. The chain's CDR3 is CASSQHPSLDKVYEQYF. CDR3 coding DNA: TGTGCCAGCAGCCAGCATCCTTCCCTCGACAAAGTCTACGAGCAGTACTTC.